This TCR beta chain was recorded in a study of T cells in Graves' hyperthyroidism and ophthalmopathy. Broader study findings: Among thyroid clonotypes expanded above 0.001, most also appeared in blood.

This clonotype was detected ten times or more. Its antigen remains unknown. RNA transcripts served as the template for amplifying TCR beta CDR3 regions. An initial round of RT-PCR targeting the TCR CDR3 relied on the HTBI primer set. TCRdb reprocessed the multiplex PCR reads via MiXCR and lists one record per CDR3 protein. The data hold a few hundred thousand distinct CDR3 sequences, with approximately 15% observed a single time. V trimming: 4 bases; J trimming: 7 bases; junction bases outside the gene matches: 7. Germline V gene sequence: CDR1 GTSNPN, CDR2 SVGIG (reference sequence). The CDR3 has 13 residues.

This receptor was obtained from a woman aged 40 to 50 with Graves' ophthalmopathy. This rearrangement joins TRBV30 to TRBJ2-7, with 10 bases matching TRBD1. Sequenced material: blood. The CDR3 region is CAWTRQGAGEQYF. CDR3 bases: TGTGCCTGGACGCGACAGGGGGCTGGGGAGCAGTACTTC.